This T cell receptor beta chain was profiled in a study of blood T cell repertoires in COVID-19. Background on the study: The United States, Italy and Spain provided the acute and convalescent COVID-19 samples.

The CDR3 has 19 amino acids. From germline, CDR1 is LNHNV and CDR2 YYDKDF (reference sequence). V lost 1 base, J lost 2 bases, and 18 bases lay in between. Method: immunoSEQ multiplex PCR; TCRdb's copy keeps in-frame clones and lacks some. The data contain approximately 85,000 clones, around 90% of them singletons. The specimen was peripheral blood. The chain employs TRBV15 and TRBJ2-6, with D perhaps TRBD1 (6 bases). The TCR was taken from a man aged 45-65 years with acute or convalescent COVID-19. The CDR3 loop is CATSRVGAAGETGANVLTF. The CDR3 DNA is TGTGCCACCAGCAGAGTGGGGGCCGCGGGTGAAACTGGGGCCAACGTCCTGACTTTC.